In its sample, the clone carrying this T cell receptor beta chain was seen a few times. Sample-barcoded 5' priming and a J-beta primer mix drove a second PCR of roughly 6 to 12 cycles. A single record per CDR3 protein comes from TCRdb applying MiXCR to the 5' RACE reads. Among about 1,800,000 distinct CDR3 sequences listed, approximately 30% were seen once. The CDR3 loop spans 18 amino acids. The ends lost 0 bases at V and 5 bases at J; junction bases unmatched: 10. Per germline, CDR1 SGHKS and CDR2 YYEKEE (reference sequence). These data originate in a study of blood T cells in healthy people across ages.

V usage is TRBV5-5 and J usage is TRBJ2-5; TRBD2 aligns across 13 bases. The sequenced sample was blood. This TCR derives from a woman between 25 and 40 years old in good health. The chain's CDR3 is CASSLEGLGTSGTETQYF. The CDR3 coding sequence is TGTGCCAGCAGCTTGGAGGGATTAGGGACTAGCGGGACCGAGACCCAGTACTTC.